The source of this T cell receptor (beta chain) is a study of shared clonotypes between healthy human individuals (dated by TCRdb to the early 2020s). Describing the broader study: Three men and two women, aged 18 to 49 years, made up the cohort. Leukapheresis yielded between about 0.85 and 10 billion PBMCs per donor. To increase sequencing depth and limit assay-specific biases, TCR repertoire library preparation and sequencing were carried out by different laboratories using diverse techniques. For each donor, CD4 naive and CD4 memory were each given three plates, CD8 naive was given two plates, and CD8 memory was given one plate. Blood TCR repertoires of roughly five healthy adults were deeply sequenced to estimate repertoire size and the extent of clonotype sharing between individuals. Study-wide conclusions, independent of this receptor: When a few donors were compared, the shared fraction of clonotypes was approximately 5% for naive CD4, more than 3% for naive CD8, roughly 2.5% for memory CD4, and less than 0.5% for memory CD8. Sampling was restricted to blood, and TCR repertoires in tissues likely differ from the TCR repertoires found in blood. The small number of donors limited the genetic and exposure-history diversity represented. Even with the large sequencing depth, rarefaction of the sorted-subset datasets indicated that sequencing was incomplete. Based on pairwise subsampling, the degree of clonotype sharing among donors was expected to be affected by sequencing depth. Compared with non-shared clonotypes, clonotypes shared by all four sorted-subset donors had higher generation probabilities. Estimated clonotype richness was generally larger for naive than for memory subsets.

For CDR1 and CDR2, the germline V gene lists LGHNA and YSLEER. Measured from the cysteine to the phenylalanine, the CDR3 is 15 residues long. Of all the DNA, just the CDR3 is kept, 45 bases in frame from base 1. Trimmed from V: 3 bases; trimmed from J: 5 bases; junction bases lacking a gene match: 2. Regarding this clone: This receptor's antigen is unknown. One base away there is no much larger clone; base qualities are not given. This specimen includes other DNA sequences encoding the same CDR3.

TCR CDR3 regions were amplified from genomic DNA by multiplex PCR using the deep immunoSEQ assay. For each cell subset, the extracted genomic DNA was distributed evenly across all wells of several immunoSEQ 96-well plates, and each plate served as one replicate. For sorted subsets, 200 to 250 ng of genomic DNA, equivalent to roughly 33,000 T cell genomes, went into each replicate PCR. The purified libraries were quantified using a Qubit 3.0 fluorometer, sized with a Bioanalyzer 2100, and then quantified again using the KAPA Library Quantification kit. Each immunoSEQ 96-well plate was sequenced on its own single-read 150-cycle Illumina NextSeq 550 flow cell. For the original study's pipeline: Because the immunoSEQ output included only junctional sequences and no quality scores, the filtering could not be the same as the filtering used for full-length reads. Sequences were annotated with PyIR, a Python wrapper for IgBLAST v1.9, and V/J genes and CDR3 were assigned using IMGT germline references. Reads with weak V/J assignments (E-value above 1e-6), missing CDR3, stop codons, out-of-frame junctions, or ambiguous translated residues were removed. V3J clonotypes were defined by identical inferred V gene, J gene, and CDR3 amino acid sequence. Percentage overlap between repertoires was computed as shared unique clonotypes divided by the size of the smaller repertoire. Three approaches were used to assess repertoire richness: RTK rarefaction, the Chao1 estimator, and Recon v2.1 estimates of unobserved clonotypes. OLGA was used to compute generation probabilities for all TCRbeta clonotypes that the gDNA method yielded from a few donors. The immuneACCESS repertoire file appears here via TCRdb, limited to in-frame rearrangements. These files lack a portion of the clones; in checked studies, under half of the deficit traces to unresolved V genes, and the cause of the others is not known. That table furnishes V, J and clone size, whereas the DNA furnished D and trimming. The sample table holds about 690,000 clones, of which roughly 91% were seen once. The ten most abundant clones make up approximately 35% of the sample.

Healthy HIV-negative adults with no recently reported acute infections or vaccinations were included as donors. All donors were Caucasian adults living in Nashville, Tennessee, USA. The CD8 memory samples were a combination of magnetically selected CD45RO+ cells and CCR7-negative CD45RA+ effector memory (TemRA) cells. After blood collection by leukapheresis, PBMCs were isolated using Ficoll-Histopaque density gradient centrifugation and then cryopreserved in the vapor phase of liquid nitrogen. Analytical flow cytometry was used to check the purity and quantity of every magnetically sorted T cell population. Each sorted fraction had its genomic DNA isolated and then quantified by UV absorbance on a Nanodrop 2000c.

The chain is assembled from TRBV4-3 and TRBJ2-5; the junction holds 14 bases that match TRBD2. This clonotype originated in a man younger than 30 in good health. Some clones in this sample may be carry-over from other donors' samples. Sequenced: memory CD8+ T cells from PBMCs. The cell subset or site label, as the study defines it: CD45RO+ cells pooled with CCR7-negative TemRA cells. Here is the DNA: TGCGCCAGCAGCCAGGGACTAGCGGGAGCGGAGACCCAGTACTTC. Protein translation: CASSQGLAGAETQYF.